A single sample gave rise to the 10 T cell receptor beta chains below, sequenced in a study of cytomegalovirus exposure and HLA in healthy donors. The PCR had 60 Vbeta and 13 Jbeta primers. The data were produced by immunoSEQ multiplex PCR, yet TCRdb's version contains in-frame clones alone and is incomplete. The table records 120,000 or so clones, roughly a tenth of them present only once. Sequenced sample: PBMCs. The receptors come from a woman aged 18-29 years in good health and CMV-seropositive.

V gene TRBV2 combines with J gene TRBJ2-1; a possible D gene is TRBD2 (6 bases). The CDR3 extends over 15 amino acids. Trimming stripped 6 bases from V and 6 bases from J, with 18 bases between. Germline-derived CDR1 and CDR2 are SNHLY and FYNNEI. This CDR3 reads CASRATTSIFNEQFF. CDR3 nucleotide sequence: TGTGCCAGCAGGGCCACCACTAGCATCTTCAATGAGCAGTTCTTC.

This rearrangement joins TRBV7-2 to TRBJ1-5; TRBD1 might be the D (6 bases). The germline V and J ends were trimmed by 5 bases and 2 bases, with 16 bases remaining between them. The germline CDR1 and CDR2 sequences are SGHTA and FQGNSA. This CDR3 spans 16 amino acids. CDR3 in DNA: TGTGCCAGCAGCCCCTGGGGGGGGGCCCGCAATCAGCCCCAGCATTTT. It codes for CASSPWGGARNQPQHF.

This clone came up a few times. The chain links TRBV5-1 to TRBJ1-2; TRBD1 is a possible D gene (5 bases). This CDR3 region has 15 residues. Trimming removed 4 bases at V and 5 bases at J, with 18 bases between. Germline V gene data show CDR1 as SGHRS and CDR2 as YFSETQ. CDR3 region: CASSPNRQTPYGYTF. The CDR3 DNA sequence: TGCGCCAGCAGCCCAAACAGACAGACCCCATATGGCTACACCTTC. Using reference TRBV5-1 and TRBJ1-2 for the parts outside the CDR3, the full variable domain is KAGVTQTPRYLIKTRGQQVTLSCSPISGHRSVSWYQQTPGQGLQFLFEYFSETQRNKGNFPGRFSGRQFSNSRSEMNVSTLELGDSALYLCASSPNRQTPYGYTFGSGTRLTVV.

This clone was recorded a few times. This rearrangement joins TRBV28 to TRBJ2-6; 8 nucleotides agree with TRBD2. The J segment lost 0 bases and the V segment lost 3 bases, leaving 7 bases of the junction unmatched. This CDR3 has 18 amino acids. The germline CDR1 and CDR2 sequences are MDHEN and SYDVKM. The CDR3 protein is CASSFPAGDPSGANVLTF. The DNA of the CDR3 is TGTGCCAGCAGTTTCCCAGCGGGGGACCCCTCTGGGGCCAACGTCCTGACTTTC.

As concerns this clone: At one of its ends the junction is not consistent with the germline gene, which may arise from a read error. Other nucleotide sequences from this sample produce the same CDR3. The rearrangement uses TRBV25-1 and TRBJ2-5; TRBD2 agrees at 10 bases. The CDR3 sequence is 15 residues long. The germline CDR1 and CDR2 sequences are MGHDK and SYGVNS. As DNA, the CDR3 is TGTGCTAGCAGTGCCACCGGACTAGCGGAAGAGACCCAGTACTTC. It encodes CASSATGLAEETQYF.

The CDR3 is CASSLAGVVGTEAFF. The CDR3 DNA sequence: TGTGCCAGCAGCTTGGCAGGGGTGGTGGGCACTGAAGCTTTCTTT. The chain combines TRBV5-6 with TRBJ1-1, with D tentatively TRBD1 (6 bases). The V end was cut by 0 bases, the J end by 4 bases, with 13 bases between. There are 15 residues in the CDR3. Germline V gene sequence: CDR1 SGHDT, CDR2 YYEEEE.

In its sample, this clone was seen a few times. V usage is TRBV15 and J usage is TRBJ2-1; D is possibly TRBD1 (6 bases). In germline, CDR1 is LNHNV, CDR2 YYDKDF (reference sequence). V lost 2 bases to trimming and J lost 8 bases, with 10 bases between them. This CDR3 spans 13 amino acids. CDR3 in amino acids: CATSRRTAHEQFF. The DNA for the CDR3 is TGTGCCACCAGCAGACGGACAGCCCATGAGCAGTTCTTC. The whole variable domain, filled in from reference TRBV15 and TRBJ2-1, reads DAMVIQNPRYQVTQFGKPVTLSCSQTLNHNVMYWYQQKSSQAPKLLFHYYDKDFNNEADTPDNFQSRRPNTSFCFLDIRSPGLGDTAMYLCATSRRTAHEQFFGPGTRLTVL.

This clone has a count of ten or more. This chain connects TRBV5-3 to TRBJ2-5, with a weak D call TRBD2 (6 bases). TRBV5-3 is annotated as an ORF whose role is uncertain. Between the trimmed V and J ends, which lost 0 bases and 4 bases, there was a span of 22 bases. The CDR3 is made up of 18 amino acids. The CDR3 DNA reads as TGTGCCAGAAGCTTGGCCAGTGTTTGCGGGAAGATTGGAGAGACCCAGTACTTC. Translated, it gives CARSLASVCGKIGETQYF.

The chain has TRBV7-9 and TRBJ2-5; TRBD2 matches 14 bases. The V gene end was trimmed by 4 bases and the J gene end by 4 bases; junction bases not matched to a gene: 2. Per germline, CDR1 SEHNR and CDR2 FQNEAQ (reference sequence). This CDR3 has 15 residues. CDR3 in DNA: TGTGCCAGCAGCTGGGGACTAGCGGGAGCAGAGACCCAGTACTTC. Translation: CASSWGLAGAETQYF.

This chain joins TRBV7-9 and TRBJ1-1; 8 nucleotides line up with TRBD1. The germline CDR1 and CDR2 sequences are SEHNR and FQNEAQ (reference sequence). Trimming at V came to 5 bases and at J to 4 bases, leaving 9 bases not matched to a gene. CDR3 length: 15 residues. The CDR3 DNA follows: TGTGCCAGCAGCGAATATCAGGGGGCAGGCACTGAAGCTTTCTTT. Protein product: CASSEYQGAGTEAFF.